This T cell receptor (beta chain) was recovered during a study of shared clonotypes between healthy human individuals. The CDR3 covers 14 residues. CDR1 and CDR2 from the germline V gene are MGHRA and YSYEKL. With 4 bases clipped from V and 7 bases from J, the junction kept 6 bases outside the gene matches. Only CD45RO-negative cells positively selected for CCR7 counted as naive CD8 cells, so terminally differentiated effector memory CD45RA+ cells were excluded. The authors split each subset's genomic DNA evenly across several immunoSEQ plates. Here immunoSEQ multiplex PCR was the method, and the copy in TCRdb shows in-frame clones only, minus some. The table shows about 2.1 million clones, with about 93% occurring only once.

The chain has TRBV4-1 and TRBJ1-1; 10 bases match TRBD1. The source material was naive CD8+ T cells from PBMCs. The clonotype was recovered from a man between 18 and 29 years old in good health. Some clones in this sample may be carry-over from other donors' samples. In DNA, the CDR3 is TGCGCCAGCAGCCGAGACAGGGGGCTGGGTGAAGCTTTCTTT. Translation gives CASSRDRGLGEAFF.